The 8 T cell receptor beta chains presented below share a single source sample, sequenced in a study of blood T cell repertoires in COVID-19. Only in-frame clones appear in the TCRdb table, and some are missing; sequencing was by immunoSEQ multiplex PCR. The table shows more than 300,000 clones, with around 89% occurring only once. The sample taken for sequencing was peripheral blood. The receptors were sampled from a man aged 18 to 29 who had recovered from COVID-19.

This clone was found once. The chain carries TRBV11-2 and TRBJ1-2; 8 positions match TRBD1. V was pared by 5 bases and J by 2 bases, with 16 bases of the junction left unmatched. The CDR3 runs 18 residues. Germline assignment: CDR1 SGHAT and CDR2 FQNNGV. The CDR3 DNA sequence: TGTGCCAGCAGCCTTGAAGTCGCAATTACAGGGGGGAACTATGGCTACACCTTC. Its translation is CASSLEVAITGGNYGYTF.

The V call is TRBV7-2, the J call TRBJ2-3; TRBD2 matches 9 bases. The CDR3 covers 15 residues. Germline V CDR1 and CDR2: SGHTA, FQGNSA. V lost 4 bases, J lost 6 bases, and 8 bases stayed unmatched. CDR3 sequence (DNA): TGTGCCAGCAGCTCCCCGGGACTAGCAACCGATACGCAGTATTTT. Translating it yields CASSSPGLATDTQYF.

This clone was seen repeatedly, ten times or more. The chain couples TRBV7-9 to TRBJ2-7; 8 bases map to TRBD1. This CDR3 region has 17 residues. V lost 6 bases, J lost 1 base, and 14 bases stayed unmatched. CDR1 and CDR2 (germline): SEHNR, FQNEAQ (reference sequence). CDR3 DNA sequence: TGTGCCAGCAGTCCCCCGGGTGTGGACAGGGAATCCTACGAGCAGTACTTC. Encoded protein: CASSPPGVDRESYEQYF.

DNA of the CDR3: TGTGCCAGCAGCTCAATTCAGGGGAAAGACACTGAAGCTTTCTTT. Protein sequence: CASSSIQGKDTEAFF. The V call is TRBV7-2, the J call TRBJ1-1; the D gene is possibly TRBD1 (6 bases). V was cut by 4 bases and J by 3 bases, with 15 bases left in between. The CDR3 covers 15 residues. Germline V CDR1 and CDR2: SGHTA, FQGNSA.

The genes are TRBV7-8 and TRBJ1-3; D not certain. Germline loops: CDR1 SGHVS, CDR2 FQNEAQ. CDR3 size: 15 residues. Trimming took off 1 base at V and 0 bases at J, with 7 bases between the two ends. The CDR3 reads CASSLDHYSGNTIYF. DNA of the CDR3: TGTGCCAGCAGCTTAGATCACTACTCTGGAAACACCATATATTTT.

This clone is a singleton in its sample. The chain couples TRBV2 to TRBJ2-7; possible D gene TRBD1, 6 bases. Germline assignment: CDR1 SNHLY and CDR2 FYNNEI. V was pared by 3 bases and J by 0 bases, with 12 bases between. The CDR3 loop spans 15 amino acids. CDR3 in amino acids: CASSEGQGSSYEQYF. Written as DNA, the CDR3 is TGTGCCAGCAGTGAGGGTCAGGGGAGCTCCTACGAGCAGTACTTC.

The CDR3 DNA is TGTGCCAGTAGTATGCAGGGTTTGGGGACTGAAGCTTTCTTT. This sequence encodes CASSMQGLGTEAFF. V gene TRBV19 combines with J gene TRBJ1-1; a weak D match, TRBD1 (5 bases). Between the trimmed V and J ends, which lost 3 bases and 5 bases, there was a span of 13 bases. The CDR3 spans 14 residues. Germline lookup yields CDR1 LNHDA and CDR2 SQIVND (reference sequence). The entire variable domain, with the rest obtained from reference TRBV19 and TRBJ1-1, is as follows: DGGITQSPKYLFRKEGQNVTLSCEQNLNHDAMYWYRQDPGQGLRLIYYSQIVNDFQKGDIAEGYSVSREKKESFPLTVTSAQKNPTAFYLCASSMQGLGTEAFFGQGTRLTVV.

This sequence joins TRBV3-1 (or the pseudogene TRBV3-2) and TRBJ2-1; 14 nucleotides agree with TRBD2. From germline, CDR1 is LGHDT and CDR2 YNNKEL (reference sequence). This CDR3 comprises 17 residues. V trimming: 3 bases; J trimming: 8 bases; junction bases outside the gene matches: 9. The CDR3: CASSQNPGLAGVHEQFF. CDR3 DNA sequence: TGTGCCAGCAGCCAGAATCCGGGACTAGCGGGGGTACATGAGCAGTTCTTC.